These T cell receptor beta chains were read from a single sample in a study of T cell changes during pregnancy in multiple sclerosis. Clones were sequenced by immunoSEQ multiplex PCR, and TCRdb holds only the in-frame ones, with some missing. The sample has under 75,000 clones, 90% to 95% seen once. The sequenced sample was peripheral blood, obtained in the third trimester of pregnancy. The source is a female donor in good health, enrolled as a control in a pregnancy study. Each CDR3 is given with its conserved first and last residue. A D gene is named only where the DNA matches it firmly.

v_call,j_call,d_call,cdr3_aa,cdr3_nt
TRBV6-1,TRBJ2-5,-,CASSENSQETQYF,TGTGCCAGCAGTGAAAACAGCCAAGAGACCCAGTACTTC
TRBV7-2,TRBJ1-2,-,CASSLLQTQGISNYGYTF,TGTGCCAGCAGCTTACTTCAAACCCAGGGAATTTCTAACTATGGCTACACCTTC
TRBV5-8,TRBJ1-1,TRBD1,CASPRNRGYGEAFF,TGTGCCAGCCCCCGAAACAGGGGATACGGTGAAGCTTTCTTT
TRBV11-2,TRBJ2-3,-,CASAQRGAKDTQYF,TGTGCCAGCGCCCAACGGGGGGCCAAAGATACGCAGTATTTT
TRBV9,TRBJ1-5,TRBD1,CASSVGGTEDQPQHF,TGTGCCAGCAGCGTAGGGGGGACAGAAGACCAGCCCCAGCATTTT
TRBV7-3,TRBJ1-5,-,CASSFPREGEAYSNQPQHF,TGTGCCAGCAGCTTCCCTCGCGAAGGGGAGGCGTATAGCAATCAGCCCCAGCATTTT
TRBV7-8,TRBJ1-1,-,CASSSGSGWTEAFF,TGTGCCAGCAGTTCAGGGTCAGGGTGGACTGAAGCTTTCTTT
TRBV28,TRBJ2-7,-,CASRGDIYEQYF,TGTGCCAGCAGAGGCGACATCTACGAGCAGTACTTC
TRBV29-1,TRBJ2-2,-,CSVEARVGTGELFF,TGCAGCGTTGAGGCCAGGGTGGGCACCGGGGAGCTGTTTTTT
TRBV29-1,TRBJ2-1,-,CSVHSGNEQFF,TGCAGCGTGCATAGCGGCAATGAGCAGTTCTTC
TRBV10-3,TRBJ1-1,-,CAISESGRRAEAFF,TGTGCCATCAGTGAATCAGGAAGGAGGGCTGAAGCTTTCTTT
TRBV30,TRBJ2-3,TRBD2,CAWTSGTSGVVDTQYF,TGTGCCTGGACATCAGGGACTAGCGGGGTGGTAGATACGCAGTATTTT
TRBV5-6,TRBJ2-7,TRBD1,CASSSATGALEQYF,TGTGCCAGCAGCTCCGCGACAGGGGCGCTCGAGCAGTACTTC
TRBV6-5,TRBJ1-2,-,CASRTGNYGYTF,TGTGCCAGCAGGACAGGAAACTATGGCTACACCTTC
TRBV7-9,TRBJ2-1,-,CASSLQGLDYNEQFF,TGTGCCAGCAGCTTGCAGGGACTCGACTACAATGAGCAGTTCTTC
TRBV7-9,TRBJ2-1,-,CASSPRVYNEQFF,TGTGCCAGCAGCCCGAGGGTATACAATGAGCAGTTCTTC